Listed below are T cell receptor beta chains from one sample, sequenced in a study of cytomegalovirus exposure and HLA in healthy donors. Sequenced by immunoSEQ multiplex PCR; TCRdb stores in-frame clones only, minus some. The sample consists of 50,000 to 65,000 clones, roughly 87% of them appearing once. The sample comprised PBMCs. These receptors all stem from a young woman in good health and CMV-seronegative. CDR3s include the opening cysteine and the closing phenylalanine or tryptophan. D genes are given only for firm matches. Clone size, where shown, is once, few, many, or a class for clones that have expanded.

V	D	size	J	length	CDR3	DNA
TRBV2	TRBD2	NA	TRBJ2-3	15	CASKSGGPPTDTQYF	TGTGCCAGCAAGAGCGGGGGGCCGCCCACAGATACGCAGTATTTT
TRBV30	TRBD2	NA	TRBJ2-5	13	CAWSVPGGETQYF	TGTGCCTGGAGTGTACCGGGGGGGGAGACCCAGTACTTC
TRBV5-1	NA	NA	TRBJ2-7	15	CASSLAPESSYEQYF	TGCGCCAGCAGCTTGGCGCCGGAGAGCTCCTACGAGCAGTACTTC
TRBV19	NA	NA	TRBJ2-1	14	CATTRDTSYNEQFF	TGTGCCACCACCCGGGACACCTCCTACAATGAGCAGTTCTTC
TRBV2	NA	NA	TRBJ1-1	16	CASSPTTGPGATEAFF	TGTGCCAGCAGTCCAACGACAGGCCCCGGAGCGACTGAAGCTTTCTTT
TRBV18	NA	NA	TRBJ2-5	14	CASSPDDRTETQYF	TGTGCCAGCTCACCTGATGACAGGACGGAGACCCAGTACTTC
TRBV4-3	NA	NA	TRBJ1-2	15	CASSQDVGALYGYTF	TGCGCCAGCAGCCAAGATGTGGGGGCTCTATATGGCTACACCTTC
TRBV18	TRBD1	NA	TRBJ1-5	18	CASSPISRGRDTGQPQHF	TGTGCCAGCTCACCAATAAGCAGGGGGCGCGACACGGGCCAGCCCCAGCATTTT
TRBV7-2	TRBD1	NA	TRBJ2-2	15	CASTPGQGYTGELFF	TGTGCCAGCACCCCGGGACAGGGTTACACCGGGGAGCTGTTTTTT
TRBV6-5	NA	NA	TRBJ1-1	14	CASSLTGLNTEAFF	TGTGCCAGCAGTTTGACAGGACTGAACACTGAAGCTTTCTTT
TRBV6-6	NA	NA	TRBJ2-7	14	CASSLDRSPYEQYF	TGTGCCAGCAGCCTGGACAGAAGTCCATACGAGCAGTACTTC
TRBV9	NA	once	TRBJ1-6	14	CASSVESGASPLHF	TGTGCCAGCAGCGTAGAATCAGGGGCTTCACCCCTCCACTTT
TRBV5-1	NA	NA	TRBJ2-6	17	CASSLGDWGLGANVLTF	TGCGCCAGCAGCTTGGGGGACTGGGGACTTGGGGCCAACGTCCTGACTTTC
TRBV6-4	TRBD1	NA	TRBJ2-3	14	CAVPPGQGSDTQYF	TGTGCCGTACCACCGGGACAGGGTTCAGATACGCAGTATTTT
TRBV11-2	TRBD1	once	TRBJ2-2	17	CASSLTGGKSDTGELFF	TGTGCCAGCAGCCTGACAGGGGGCAAAAGTGACACCGGGGAGCTGTTTTTT
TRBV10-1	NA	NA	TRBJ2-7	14	CASSEWGHPYEQYF	TGCGCCAGCAGTGAGTGGGGACACCCCTACGAGCAGTACTTC
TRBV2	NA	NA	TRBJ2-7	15	CASSQEINNNYEQYF	TGTGCCAGCAGTCAAGAAATTAATAACAACTACGAGCAGTACTTC
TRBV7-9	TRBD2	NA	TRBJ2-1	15	CASSSLAGVYNEQFF	TGTGCCAGCAGCTCACTAGCGGGAGTCTACAATGAGCAGTTCTTC
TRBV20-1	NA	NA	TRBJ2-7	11	CSASTDAEQYF	TGCAGTGCCAGTACAGATGCCGAGCAGTACTTC
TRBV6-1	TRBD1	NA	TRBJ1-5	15	CASRDRAGGNQPQHF	TGTGCCAGCAGAGACCGGGCAGGGGGAAATCAGCCCCAGCATTTT
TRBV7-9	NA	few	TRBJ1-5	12	CASSSGVQPQHF	TGTGCCAGCAGCTCTGGAGTGCAGCCCCAGCATTTT
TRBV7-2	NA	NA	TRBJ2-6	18	CASSLDFLGSSGANVLTF	TGTGCCAGCAGCTTAGATTTTTTGGGGAGCTCTGGGGCCAACGTCCTGACTTTC
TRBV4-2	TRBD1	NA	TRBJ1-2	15	CASSQEAGGNYGYTF	TGTGCCAGCAGCCAAGAGGCAGGGGGTAACTATGGCTACACCTTC
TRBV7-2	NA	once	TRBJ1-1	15	CASSLVGRGTSEAFF	TGTGCCAGCAGCTTAGTGGGTCGGGGAACGTCTGAAGCTTTCTTT
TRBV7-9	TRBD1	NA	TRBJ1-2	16	CASSSGQGDANYGYTF	TGTGCCAGCAGCTCCGGACAGGGTGATGCTAACTATGGCTACACCTTC
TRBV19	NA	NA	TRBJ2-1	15	CASSLRGAGGNEQFF	TGTGCCAGTAGCCTCCGGGGGGCCGGGGGCAATGAGCAGTTCTTC
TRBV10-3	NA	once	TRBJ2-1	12	CATLDSRNEQFF	TGTGCCACCCTCGACAGTAGGAATGAGCAGTTCTTC
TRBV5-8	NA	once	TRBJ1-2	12	CASSMDSYGYTF	TGTGCCAGCAGCATGGACAGCTATGGCTACACCTTC
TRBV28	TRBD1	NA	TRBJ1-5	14	CASSTGGSNQPQHF	TGTGCCAGCAGCACAGGGGGAAGCAATCAGCCCCAGCATTTT
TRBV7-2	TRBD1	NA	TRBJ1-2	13	CASSTDRGRGYTF	TGTGCCAGCAGCACAGACAGGGGTAGGGGCTACACCTTC
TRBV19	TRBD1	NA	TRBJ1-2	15	CASSGRDRGDYGYTF	TGTGCCAGTAGTGGCCGGGACAGGGGGGACTATGGCTACACCTTC
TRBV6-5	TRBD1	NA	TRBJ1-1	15	CASSYSRTGDTEAFF	TGTGCCAGCAGTTACTCTAGGACAGGGGACACTGAAGCTTTCTTT
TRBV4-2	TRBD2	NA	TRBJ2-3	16	CASSQGTAGGTDTQYF	TGTGCCAGCAGCCAAGGAACAGCGGGGGGCACAGATACGCAGTATTTT
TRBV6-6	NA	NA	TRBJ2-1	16	CASSSLAVAPSNEQFF	TGTGCCAGCAGTTCATTGGCGGTAGCACCCTCCAATGAGCAGTTCTTC
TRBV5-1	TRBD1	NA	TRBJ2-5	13	CASSLGGGETQYF	TGCGCCAGCAGCTTGGGAGGGGGCGAGACCCAGTACTTC
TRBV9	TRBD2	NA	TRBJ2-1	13	CASTSGTINEQFF	TGTGCCAGCACCAGCGGGACCATCAATGAGCAGTTCTTC
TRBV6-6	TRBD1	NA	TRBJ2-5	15	CASTLLGQGQETQYF	TGTGCCAGCACATTACTGGGACAGGGCCAAGAGACCCAGTACTTC
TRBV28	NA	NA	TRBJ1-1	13	CASLGVGNTEAFF	TGTGCCAGTCTAGGGGTGGGGAACACTGAAGCTTTCTTT
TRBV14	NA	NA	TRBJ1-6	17	CASSQDSEGTYNSPLHF	TGTGCCAGCAGCCAAGACTCGGAGGGAACCTATAATTCACCCCTCCACTTT
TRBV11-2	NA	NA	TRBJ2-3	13	CASSRRSTDTQYF	TGTGCCAGCAGTCGCCGGAGCACAGATACGCAGTATTTT
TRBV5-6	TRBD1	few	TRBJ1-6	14	CASSRTGLWSPLHF	TGTGCCAGCAGCCGGACAGGATTATGGTCACCCCTCCACTTT
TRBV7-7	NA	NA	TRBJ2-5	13	CASSRGLQETQYF	TGTGCTAGCAGCAGGGGACTCCAAGAGACCCAGTACTTC